This passage covers 3 T cell receptor beta chains from one sample sequenced in a study of PD-1 blockade in mismatch repair-deficient tumors. This table comes from immunoSEQ multiplex PCR, and its TCRdb copy is limited to in-frame clones, with some not included. Among about 67,000 clones listed, almost 80% were seen once. Sequenced here: peripheral blood, sampled 2 weeks after starting pembrolizumab. Receptors were obtained from an adult with mismatch repair-deficient cancer.

The table lists this clone with a few counts. V usage is TRBV10-1 and J usage is TRBJ2-1, with D perhaps TRBD2 (5 bases). The CDR3 is 16 residues long. V gave up 4 bases and J gave up 4 bases, with 17 bases separating them. Looked up from germline, CDR1 is WNHNN and CDR2 is SYGVQD (reference sequence). For the CDR3, the DNA is TGCGCCAGCAGTGGAGGAGGTTTCAGGAGATACAATGAGCAGTTCTTC. Translating it yields CASSGGGFRRYNEQFF.

This clone showed up just once. The rearrangement links TRBV11-3 to TRBJ2-1; the match to TRBD1 covers 10 bases. Looked up from germline, CDR1 is SGHNT and CDR2 is YENEEA. Unmatched junction bases numbered 6, after V lost 5 bases and J lost 5 bases. The CDR3 spans 15 residues. As DNA, the CDR3 is TGTGCCAGCAGCCCTCGGACAGGGGGGGACAATGAGCAGTTCTTC. Protein: CASSPRTGGDNEQFF.

The genes are TRBV6-5 and TRBJ1-3; D gene ambiguous. Per germline, CDR1 MNHEY and CDR2 SVGAGI. The CDR3 contains 13 residues. Trimming removed 6 bases from V and 0 bases from J, with 6 bases in between. The CDR3 region has the DNA TGTGCCAGCAGCGACTCCTCTGGAAACACCATATATTTT. Translating gives CASSDSSGNTIYF.